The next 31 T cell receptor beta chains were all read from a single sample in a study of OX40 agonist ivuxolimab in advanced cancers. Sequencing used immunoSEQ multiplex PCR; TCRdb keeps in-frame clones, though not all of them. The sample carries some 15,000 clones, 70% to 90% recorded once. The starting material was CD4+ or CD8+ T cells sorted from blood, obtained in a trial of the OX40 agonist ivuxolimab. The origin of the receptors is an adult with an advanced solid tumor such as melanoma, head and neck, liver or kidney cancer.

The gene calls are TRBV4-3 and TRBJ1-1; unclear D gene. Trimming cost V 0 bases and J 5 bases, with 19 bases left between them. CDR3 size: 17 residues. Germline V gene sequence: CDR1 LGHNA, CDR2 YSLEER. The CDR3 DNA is TGCGCCAGCAGCCAAGAATCCTTGATCGGATCGAGGACTGAAGCTTTCTTT. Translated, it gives CASSQESLIGSRTEAFF.

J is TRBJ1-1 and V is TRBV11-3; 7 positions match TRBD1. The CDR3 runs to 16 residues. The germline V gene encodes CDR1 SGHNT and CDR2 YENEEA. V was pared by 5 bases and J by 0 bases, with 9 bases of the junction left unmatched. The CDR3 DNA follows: TGTGCCAGCAGCCACCCGAGGACAGGATTGAACACTGAAGCTTTCTTT. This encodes CASSHPRTGLNTEAFF. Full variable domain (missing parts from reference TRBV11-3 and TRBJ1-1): EAGVVQSPRYKIIEKKQPVAFWCNPISGHNTLYWYLQNLGQGPELLIRYENEEAVDDSQLPKDRFSAERLKGVDSTLKIQPAELGDSAVYLCASSHPRTGLNTEAFFGQGTRLTVV.

In DNA, the CDR3 is TGTGCCAGCAGCCAGCCCTCGACAGGGGATAACTATGGCTACACCTTC. Its translation is CASSQPSTGDNYGYTF. V and J are TRBV4-2 and TRBJ1-2, with 8 nucleotides matching TRBD1. V lost 3 bases to trimming and J lost 1 base; unmatched junction nucleotides: 7. There are 16 residues in the CDR3. In germline, CDR1 is LGHNA, CDR2 YNFKEQ.

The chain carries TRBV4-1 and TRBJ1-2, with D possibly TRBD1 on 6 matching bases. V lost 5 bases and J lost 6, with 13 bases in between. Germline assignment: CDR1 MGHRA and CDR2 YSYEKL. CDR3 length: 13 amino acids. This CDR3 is CASSNHGGDGYTF. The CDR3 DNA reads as TGCGCCAGCAGCAACCATGGGGGCGATGGCTACACCTTC.

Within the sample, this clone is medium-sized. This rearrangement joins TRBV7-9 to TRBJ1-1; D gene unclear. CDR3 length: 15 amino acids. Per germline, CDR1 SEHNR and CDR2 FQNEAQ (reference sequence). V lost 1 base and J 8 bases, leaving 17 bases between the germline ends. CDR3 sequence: CASSLEAAGVREAFF. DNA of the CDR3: TGTGCCAGCAGCTTAGAAGCTGCCGGTGTCAGAGAAGCTTTCTTT. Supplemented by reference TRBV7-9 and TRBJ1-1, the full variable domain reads DTGVSQNPRHKITKRGQNVTFRCDPISEHNRLYWYRQTLGQGPEFLTYFQNEAQLEKSRLLSDRFSAERPKGSFSTLEIQRTEQGDSAMYLCASSLEAAGVREAFFGQGTRLTVV.

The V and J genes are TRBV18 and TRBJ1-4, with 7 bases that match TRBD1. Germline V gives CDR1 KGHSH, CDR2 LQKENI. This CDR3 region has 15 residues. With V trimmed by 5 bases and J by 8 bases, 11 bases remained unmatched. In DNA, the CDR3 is TGTGCCAGCTCATTCTACGGGACAGTTAACGAAAAACTGTTTTTT. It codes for CASSFYGTVNEKLFF.

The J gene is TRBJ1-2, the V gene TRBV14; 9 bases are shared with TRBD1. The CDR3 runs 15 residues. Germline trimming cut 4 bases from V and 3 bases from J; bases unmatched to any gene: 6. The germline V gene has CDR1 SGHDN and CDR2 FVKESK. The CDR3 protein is CASSLRQGDYYGYTF. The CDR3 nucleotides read TGTGCCAGCAGCCTTCGACAGGGGGATTACTATGGCTACACCTTC.

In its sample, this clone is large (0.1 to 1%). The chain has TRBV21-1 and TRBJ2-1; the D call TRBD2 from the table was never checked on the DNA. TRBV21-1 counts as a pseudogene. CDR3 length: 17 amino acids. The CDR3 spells CASSKSKREGPWGEQFF. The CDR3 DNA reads TGTGCCAGCAGCAAGTCTAAGCGGGAGGGCCCCTGGGGTGAGCAGTTCTTC.

The CDR3 nucleotides read TGCGCCAGCAGCCCCCAAGTCGCTGACAGTTCCACCGGGGAGCTGTTTTTT. Protein product: CASSPQVADSSTGELFF. This chain links TRBV4-1 with TRBJ2-2; TRBD1 is a possible D gene (5 bases). From germline, CDR1 is MGHRA and CDR2 YSYEKL. The CDR3 extends over 17 amino acids. Trimming left V 4 bases short and J 4 bases short, with 19 bases between.

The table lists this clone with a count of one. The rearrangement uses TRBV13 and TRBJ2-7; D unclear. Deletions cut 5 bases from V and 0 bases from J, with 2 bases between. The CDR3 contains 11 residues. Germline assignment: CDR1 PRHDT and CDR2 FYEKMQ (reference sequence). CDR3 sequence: CASSRSYEQYF. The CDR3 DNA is TGTGCCAGCAGCCGCTCCTACGAGCAGTACTTC.

The CDR3 DNA sequence: TGTGCCAGCAGTTTATCGGGGACAGGGTACTCTGGGGCCAACGTCCTGACTTTC. As protein: CASSLSGTGYSGANVLTF. The rearrangement links TRBV27 to TRBJ2-6, with 9 bases aligning to TRBD1. The germline V gene has CDR1 MNHEY and CDR2 SMNVEV (reference sequence). The CDR3 totals 18 residues. Unmatched junction bases numbered 3, after V lost 0 bases and J lost 0 bases.

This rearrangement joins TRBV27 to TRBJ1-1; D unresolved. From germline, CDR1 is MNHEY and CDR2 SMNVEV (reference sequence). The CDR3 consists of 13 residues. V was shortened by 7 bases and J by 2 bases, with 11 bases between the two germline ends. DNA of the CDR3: TGTGCCAGCACCAAGGCAGGAAACACTGAAGCTTTCTTT. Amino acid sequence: CASTKAGNTEAFF.

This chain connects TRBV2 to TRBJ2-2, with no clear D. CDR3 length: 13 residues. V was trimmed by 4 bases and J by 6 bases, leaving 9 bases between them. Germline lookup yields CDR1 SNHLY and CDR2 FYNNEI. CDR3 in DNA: TGTGCCAGCAGTGTCGGACGGTCCGGGGAGCTGTTTTTT. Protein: CASSVGRSGELFF.

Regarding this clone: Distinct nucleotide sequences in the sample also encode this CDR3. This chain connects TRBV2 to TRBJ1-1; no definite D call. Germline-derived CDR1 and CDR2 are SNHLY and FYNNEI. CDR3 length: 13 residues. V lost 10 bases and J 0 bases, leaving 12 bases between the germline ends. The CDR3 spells CATRPPLNTEAFF. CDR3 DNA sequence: TGTGCCACCCGACCCCCGTTGAACACTGAAGCTTTCTTT.

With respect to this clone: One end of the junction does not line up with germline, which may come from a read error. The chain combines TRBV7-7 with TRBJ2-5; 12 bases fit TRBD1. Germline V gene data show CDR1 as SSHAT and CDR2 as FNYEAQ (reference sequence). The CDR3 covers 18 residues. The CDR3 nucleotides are TGTGCTAGCAGCTTAGTGGTGACTGGGACAGGGGGCTTTGAGACCCAGTACTTC. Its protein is CASSLVVTGTGGFETQYF.

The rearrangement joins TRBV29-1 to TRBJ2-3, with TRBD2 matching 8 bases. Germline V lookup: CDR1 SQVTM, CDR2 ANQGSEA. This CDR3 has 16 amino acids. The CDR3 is CRGRGGEAPRTDTQYF. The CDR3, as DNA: TGCCGCGGCCGGGGGGGGGAGGCCCCCCGCACAGATACGCAGTATTTT.

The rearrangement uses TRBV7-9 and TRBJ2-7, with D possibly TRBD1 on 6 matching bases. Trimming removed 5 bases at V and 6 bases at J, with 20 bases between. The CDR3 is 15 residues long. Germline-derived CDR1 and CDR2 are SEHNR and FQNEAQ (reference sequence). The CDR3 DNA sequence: TGTGCCAGCAGCAACGCAAACAGGGTCGGACGCGAGCAGTACTTC. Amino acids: CASSNANRVGREQYF.

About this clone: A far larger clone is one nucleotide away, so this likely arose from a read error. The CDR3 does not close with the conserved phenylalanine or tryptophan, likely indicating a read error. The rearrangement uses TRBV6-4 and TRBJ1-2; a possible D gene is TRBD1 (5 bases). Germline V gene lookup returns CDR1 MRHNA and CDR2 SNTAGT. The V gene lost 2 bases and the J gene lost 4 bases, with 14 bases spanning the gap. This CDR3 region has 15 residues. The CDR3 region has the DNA TGTGCCAGCAGTGACACGCCACAGGCTCTCTATGGCTACACCCTC. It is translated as CASSDTPQALYGYTL.

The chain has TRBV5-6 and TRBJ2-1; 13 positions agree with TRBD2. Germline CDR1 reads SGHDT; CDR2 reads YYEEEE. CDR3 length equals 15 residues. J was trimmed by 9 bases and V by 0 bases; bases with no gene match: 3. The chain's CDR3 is CASSLGTSGSREQFF. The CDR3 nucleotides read TGTGCCAGCAGCTTGGGGACTAGCGGGAGTCGTGAGCAGTTCTTC.

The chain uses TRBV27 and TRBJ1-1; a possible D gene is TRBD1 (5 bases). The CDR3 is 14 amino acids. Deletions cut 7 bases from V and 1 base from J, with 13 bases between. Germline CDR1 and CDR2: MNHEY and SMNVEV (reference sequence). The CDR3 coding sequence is TGTGCCAGCACCTCCTGGCAGGGGAACACTGAAGCTTTCTTT. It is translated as CASTSWQGNTEAFF.

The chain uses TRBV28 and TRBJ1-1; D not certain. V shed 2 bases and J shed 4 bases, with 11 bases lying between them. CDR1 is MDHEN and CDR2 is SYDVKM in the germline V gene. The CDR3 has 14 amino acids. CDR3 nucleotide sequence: TGTGCCAGCAGTTTAACCGGACGGATCACTGAAGCTTTCTTT. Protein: CASSLTGRITEAFF.

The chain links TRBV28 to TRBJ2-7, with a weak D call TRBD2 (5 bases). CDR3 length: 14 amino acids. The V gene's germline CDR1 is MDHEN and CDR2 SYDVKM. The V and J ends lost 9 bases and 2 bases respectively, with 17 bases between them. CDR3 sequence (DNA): TGTGCCAGTGGCCCGCTAGCTGATGCCTACGAGCAGTACTTC. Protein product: CASGPLADAYEQYF. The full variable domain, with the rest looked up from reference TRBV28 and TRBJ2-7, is DVKVTQSSRYLVKRTGEKVFLECVQDMDHENMFWYRQDPGLGLRLIYFSYDVKMKEKGDIPEGYSVSREKKERFSLILESASTNQTSMYLCASGPLADAYEQYFGPGTRLTVT.

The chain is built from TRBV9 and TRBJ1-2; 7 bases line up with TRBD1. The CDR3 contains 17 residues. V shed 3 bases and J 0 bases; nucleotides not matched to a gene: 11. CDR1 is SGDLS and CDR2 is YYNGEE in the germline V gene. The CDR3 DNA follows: TGTGCCAGCAGCGATTCGACAGGGCTGGCGGCTAACTATGGCTACACCTTC. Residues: CASSDSTGLAANYGYTF.

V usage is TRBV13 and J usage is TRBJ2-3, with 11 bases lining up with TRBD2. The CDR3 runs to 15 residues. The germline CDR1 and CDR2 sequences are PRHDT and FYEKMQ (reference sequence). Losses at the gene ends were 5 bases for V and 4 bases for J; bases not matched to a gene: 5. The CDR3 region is CASSNWGLAADTQYF. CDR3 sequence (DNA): TGTGCCAGCAGCAATTGGGGACTAGCGGCAGATACGCAGTATTTT.

The CDR3 sequence is CASSGYIYEQYF. In nucleotides, the CDR3 is TGCGCCAGCAGCGGATATATCTACGAGCAGTACTTC. V is TRBV10-2 and J is TRBJ2-7; D unresolved. Germline CDR1 reads WSHSY; CDR2 reads SAAADI. The CDR3 runs to 12 residues. With 6 bases removed from V and 3 bases from J, the gap between germline ends came to 9 bases.

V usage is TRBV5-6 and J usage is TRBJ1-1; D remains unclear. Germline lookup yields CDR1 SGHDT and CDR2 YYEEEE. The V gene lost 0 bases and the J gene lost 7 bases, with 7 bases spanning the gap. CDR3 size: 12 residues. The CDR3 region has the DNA TGTGCCAGCAGCTTGGGCCCGAGTGAAGCTTTCTTT. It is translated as CASSLGPSEAFF.

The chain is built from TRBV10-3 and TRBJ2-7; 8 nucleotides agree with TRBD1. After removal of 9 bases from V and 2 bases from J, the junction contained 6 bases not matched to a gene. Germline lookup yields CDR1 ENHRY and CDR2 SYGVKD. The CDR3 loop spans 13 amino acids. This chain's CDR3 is CAMGRDRPYEQYF. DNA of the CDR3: TGTGCCATGGGACGGGACAGGCCCTACGAGCAGTACTTC.

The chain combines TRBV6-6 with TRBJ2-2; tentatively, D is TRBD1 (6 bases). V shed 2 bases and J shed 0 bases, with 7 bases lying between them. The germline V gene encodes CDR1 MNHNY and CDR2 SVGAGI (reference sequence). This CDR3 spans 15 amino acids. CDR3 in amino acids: CASSYGQPNTGELFF. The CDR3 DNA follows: TGTGCCAGCAGTTACGGACAGCCGAACACCGGGGAGCTGTTTTTT.

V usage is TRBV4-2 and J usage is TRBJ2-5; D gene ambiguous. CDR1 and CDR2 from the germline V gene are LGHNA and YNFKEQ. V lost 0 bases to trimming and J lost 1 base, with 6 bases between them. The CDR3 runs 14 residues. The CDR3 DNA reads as TGTGCCAGCAGCCAAGATATTAGCCAAGAGACCCAGTACTTC. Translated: CASSQDISQETQYF.

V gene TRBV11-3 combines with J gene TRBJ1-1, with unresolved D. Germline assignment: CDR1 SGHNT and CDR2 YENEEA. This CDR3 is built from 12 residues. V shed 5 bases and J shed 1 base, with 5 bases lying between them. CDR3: CASSARNTEAFF. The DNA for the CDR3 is TGTGCCAGCAGCGCCCGGAACACTGAAGCTTTCTTT.

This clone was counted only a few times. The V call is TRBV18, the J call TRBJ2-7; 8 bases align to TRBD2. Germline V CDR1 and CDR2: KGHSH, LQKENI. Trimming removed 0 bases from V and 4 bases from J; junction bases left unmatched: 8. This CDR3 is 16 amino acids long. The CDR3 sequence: CASSPPTAGGGYEQYF. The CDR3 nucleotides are TGTGCCAGCTCACCACCGACGGCGGGAGGTGGGTACGAGCAGTACTTC. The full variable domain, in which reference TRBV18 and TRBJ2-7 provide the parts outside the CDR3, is NAGVMQNPRHLVRRRGQEARLRCSPMKGHSHVYWYRQLPEEGLKFMVYLQKENIIDESGMPKERFSAEFPKEGPSILRIQQVVRGDSAAYFCASSPPTAGGGYEQYFGPGTRLTVT.